The clone carrying this T cell receptor beta chain was seen many times. Its antigen is undetermined. This sample's time point: newly diagnosed GD, antithyroid drugs for less than 3 months. The TCR library was made from RNA extracted from PBMCs. Trimming pared 1 base from V and 0 bases from J, leaving 11 bases between. The CDR3 has 17 residues. The germline V gene has CDR1 SGHRS and CDR2 YFSETQ. The sample belongs to a study of regulatory T cells in long-lasting Graves disease. Across the whole study: Newly diagnosed Graves' patients took antithyroid drugs under 3 months. Study outcomes and limitations: Persistent patients shared more public clonotypes (about 2,800) than newly diagnosed patients (966).

Arm-PCR of CDR3 regions and iRepertoire HTBI primers were used to build TCR beta libraries. TCRdb recomputed calls from the multiplex PCR reads with MiXCR, one row per CDR3 protein. The top ten hold around 15% of the sample, which has around 250,000 distinct CDR3 sequences, more than 15% seen once. These data also featured in a second study, about T cells in Graves' hyperthyroidism and ophthalmopathy. That source adds: It was uncontrolled infection, other autoimmune disease, pregnancy or lactation that excluded patients. Model output signaled ophthalmopathy a median around 5.9 months ahead of onset.

V usage is TRBV5-1 and J usage is TRBJ2-6, with a weak D call TRBD1 (5 bases). The clonotype originates from a woman aged 25 to 39 with Graves disease. Here the sequenced sample was peripheral blood mononuclear cells (PBMCs), taken at new diagnosis, from a patient treated with antithyroid drugs. The CDR3 loop is CASSLFDSLSGANVLTF. As DNA, the CDR3 is TGCGCCAGCAGCTTGTTTGACAGCCTCTCTGGGGCCAACGTCCTGACTTTC.